The rows below give T cell receptor beta chains drawn from one sample of a study of blood T cell repertoires in COVID-19. Some clones are missing from TCRdb's copy, which holds only in-frame ones; the method was immunoSEQ multiplex PCR. The table has approximately 77,000 clones, roughly 89% seen once; the top ten hold about 4.8%. The sample taken for sequencing was peripheral blood. The receptors were gathered from a man aged 50 or older with active COVID-19. CDR3s include the opening cysteine and the closing phenylalanine or tryptophan. Each record gives: CDR3 protein, CDR3 DNA, J gene, V gene, D gene, clone size. The D gene is left open where the match is weak. Not every row has a clone size; where given, it reads once, few, many or a size class.

CASSPGVSGVYEQYF TGTGCCAGCAGCCCCGGGGTTAGCGGGGTTTACGAGCAGTACTTC TRBJ2-7 TRBV9 TRBD2 NA
CASTRRTGGPPDTQYF TGTGCCAGTACCCGGCGGACGGGAGGGCCCCCAGATACGCAGTATTTT TRBJ2-3 TRBV19 TRBD2 NA
CASSYSSGGGETQYF TGTGCCAGCAGTTACTCGAGCGGGGGTGGGGAGACCCAGTACTTC TRBJ2-5 TRBV6-5 TRBD2 NA
CASSWGIGGNSGNTIYF TGCGCCAGCAGCTGGGGGATCGGAGGGAACTCTGGAAACACCATATATTTT TRBJ1-3 TRBV5-1 NA NA
CASSFSPTTGGAGNTEAFF TGCGCCAGCAGCTTTTCCCCTACTACTGGGGGCGCGGGGAACACTGAAGCTTTCTTT TRBJ1-1 TRBV5-1 NA NA
CASRSNTGELFF TGTGCCAGCAGGAGCAACACCGGGGAGCTGTTTTTT TRBJ2-2 TRBV28 NA NA
CASSYKYEQYF TGTGCCAGTAGTTATAAATACGAGCAGTACTTC TRBJ2-7 TRBV19 NA once
CASSTIAGGPTDTQYF TGTGCCAGCAGCACGATAGCGGGAGGGCCGACAGATACGCAGTATTTT TRBJ2-3 TRBV21-1 NA NA
CASRQRPGGTDTQYF TGTGCCAGCAGACAAAGACCAGGGGGCACAGATACGCAGTATTTT TRBJ2-3 TRBV7-6 NA NA
CASSADFRLQYF TGTGCCAGCAGCGCCGACTTTAGGCTTCAGTACTTC TRBJ2-7 TRBV9 NA NA
CASSLGQGTNSPLHF TGTGCCAGCAGTCTTGGACAGGGGACAAATTCACCCCTCCACTTT TRBJ1-6 TRBV25-1 TRBD1 NA
CASSATGLNTGELFF TGTGCCAGCAGCGCCACGGGACTGAACACCGGGGAGCTGTTTTTT TRBJ2-2 TRBV11-3 NA NA
CASTKTGTGGLDTQYF TGCGCCAGCACGAAAACGGGGACAGGGGGTCTGGATACGCAGTATTTT TRBJ2-3 TRBV4-1 TRBD1 few
CASSDGLNTGELFF TGTGCCAGCAGCGACGGACTGAACACCGGGGAGCTGTTTTTT TRBJ2-2 TRBV9 NA NA
CASSISDRDNEQFF TGTGCCAGCAGTATTAGCGACAGGGACAATGAGCAGTTCTTC TRBJ2-1 TRBV28 TRBD1 NA
CASSIASLQETQYF TGTGCCAGTAGTATAGCGTCTCTCCAAGAGACCCAGTACTTC TRBJ2-5 TRBV19 NA NA
CASSPLAGGLKDEQFF TGTGCCAGCAGTCCTCTAGCGGGAGGCCTGAAGGATGAGCAGTTCTTC TRBJ2-1 TRBV2 TRBD2 NA
CASSAAQGDEKLFF TGCGCCAGCAGCGCGGCACAGGGAGATGAAAAACTGTTTTTT TRBJ1-4 TRBV5-1 NA NA
CASSAGTIAYEQYF TGCGCCAGCAGCGCTGGGACAATCGCCTACGAGCAGTACTTC TRBJ2-7 TRBV10-2 NA NA
CASSLQSEKLFF TGTGCCAGCAGCTTACAAAGTGAAAAACTGTTTTTT TRBJ1-4 TRBV5-8 NA NA
CAISELTRGLAGRVSYEQYF TGTGCCATCAGTGAACTTACACGAGGACTAGCGGGAAGAGTCAGCTACGAGCAGTACTTC TRBJ2-7 TRBV10-3 TRBD2 NA
CAWSIGHNQPQHF TGTGCCTGGAGTATAGGACACAATCAGCCCCAGCATTTT TRBJ1-5 TRBV30 NA NA
CASSNRELIGYTF TGTGCCAGCAGCAACCGGGAGCTCATCGGCTACACCTTC TRBJ1-2 TRBV6-2/TRBV6-3 NA NA
CASSQEGQGYEQYF TGCGCCAGCAGCCAAGAGGGCCAGGGCTACGAGCAGTACTTC TRBJ2-7 TRBV4-3 NA NA
CASSPGGADGYTF TGTGCCAGCTCACCGGGAGGGGCTGATGGCTACACCTTC TRBJ1-2 TRBV18 NA NA
CASRPFGPSNQPQHF TGTGCCAGCAGGCCGTTTGGGCCTAGCAATCAGCCCCAGCATTTT TRBJ1-5 TRBV28 NA NA
CASRLLLGRGDTEAFF TGTGCCAGTAGACTACTACTAGGCCGGGGGGACACTGAAGCTTTCTTT TRBJ1-1 TRBV19 NA NA
CASSSNDRSLNTEAFF TGTGCCAGCAGCTCCAACGACAGGAGCTTGAACACTGAAGCTTTCTTT TRBJ1-1 TRBV7-8 NA NA
CASSQGGGWNTEAFF TGTGCCAGCAGCCAAGGTGGGGGGTGGAACACTGAAGCTTTCTTT TRBJ1-1 TRBV3-1/TRBV3-2 NA NA
CASSVGGGTGGVGQYF TGTGCCAGCAGCGTAGGTGGCGGGACAGGGGGCGTCGGGCAGTACTTC TRBJ2-7 TRBV9 TRBD1 NA
CASSESAGAYNEQFF TGTGCCAGCAGTGAGTCGGCGGGGGCCTACAATGAGCAGTTCTTC TRBJ2-1 TRBV2 TRBD2 NA
CASSFLSNEQFF TGTGCCAGCAGCTTTTTATCCAATGAGCAGTTCTTC TRBJ2-1 TRBV7-2 NA NA
CAISEQGTGNTIYF TGTGCCATCAGTGAGCAGGGGACTGGAAACACCATATATTTT TRBJ1-3 TRBV10-3 NA few
CASSGLTGGTYEQYF TGTGCCAGTAGTGGGCTCACAGGGGGCACCTACGAGCAGTACTTC TRBJ2-7 TRBV19 TRBD1 NA
CASSYKGGSTDTQYF TGTGCCAGCAGTTACAAGGGGGGGTCCACAGATACGCAGTATTTT TRBJ2-3 TRBV6-6 NA NA
CASSLAGGETQYF TGTGCCAGCAGTTTAGCGGGAGGAGAGACCCAGTACTTC TRBJ2-5 TRBV12-3/TRBV12-4 NA NA
CASSWTISDTQYF TGTGCCAGCAGTTGGACTATCTCAGATACGCAGTATTTT TRBJ2-3 TRBV12-3/TRBV12-4 NA NA
CASGGRAQPQHF TGTGCCAGCGGGGGGAGGGCTCAGCCCCAGCATTTT TRBJ1-5 TRBV6-5 NA NA
CASSYTRNRAEAFF TGTGCCAGCAGCTATACGAGAAACAGGGCTGAAGCTTTCTTT TRBJ1-1 TRBV6-5 NA NA
CASSPASVSSYNEQFF TGCGCCAGCAGCCCGGCTAGCGTTAGCTCCTACAATGAGCAGTTCTTC TRBJ2-1 TRBV5-1 NA once
CASIGGMNTEAFF TGTGCCAGCATCGGGGGAATGAACACTGAAGCTTTCTTT TRBJ1-1 TRBV2 NA NA
CASSPDSSDGYTF TGTGCCAGCAGCCCGGACAGTTCAGATGGCTACACCTTC TRBJ1-2 TRBV7-9 NA NA
CASSSLSGQTEKLFF TGTGCCAGCAGTTCACTCTCGGGACAGACTGAAAAACTGTTTTTT TRBJ1-4 TRBV28 TRBD1 NA
CASSMRRTGELFF TGTGCCAGTAGTATGCGTCGGACCGGGGAGCTGTTTTTT TRBJ2-2 TRBV19 NA NA
CATSRATIRAAGNQPQHF TGTGCCACCAGCAGAGCCACCATCAGGGCTGCAGGGAATCAGCCCCAGCATTTT TRBJ1-5 TRBV15 NA NA
CASSSRLAGIYTGELFF TGTGCCAGCAGCTCCCGTCTAGCGGGGATATACACCGGGGAGCTGTTTTTT TRBJ2-2 TRBV7-9 TRBD2 NA
CASSRGQGYYNEQFF TGTGCCAGCAGCCGGGGACAAGGGTACTACAATGAGCAGTTCTTC TRBJ2-1 TRBV5-5 NA NA
CASSPPGLIMNTEAFF TGTGCCAGCAGCCCGCCAGGGCTAATTATGAACACTGAAGCTTTCTTT TRBJ1-1 TRBV7-9 NA NA
CASSTGGFYGYTF TGTGCCAGCAGTACAGGGGGCTTCTATGGCTACACCTTC TRBJ1-2 TRBV27 TRBD1 NA
CASSFRTSPISPQYEQYF TGCGCCAGCAGCTTTCGGACTAGTCCTATTTCCCCGCAATACGAGCAGTACTTC TRBJ2-7 TRBV5-1 TRBD2 NA
CASSTRTSSGNTIYF TGTGCCAGCAGCACCCGGACAAGTTCTGGAAACACCATATATTTT TRBJ1-3 TRBV7-2 NA NA
CASRDIGGELFF TGTGCCAGCCGGGATATCGGCGGGGAGCTGTTTTTT TRBJ2-2 TRBV28 NA NA
CASSQASGGVSEQFF TGCGCCAGCAGCCAAGCTAGCGGGGGGGTCAGTGAGCAGTTCTTC TRBJ2-1 TRBV4-1 TRBD2 NA
CASSLRSGEETQYF TGCGCCAGCAGCTTGCGGTCTGGAGAAGAGACCCAGTACTTC TRBJ2-5 TRBV5-1 NA NA
CASSLTGDGNQPQHF TGTGCCAGCAGCCTAACAGGGGACGGCAATCAGCCCCAGCATTTT TRBJ1-5 TRBV7-2 TRBD1 NA